This T cell receptor (beta chain) was identified during a study of blood T cell repertoires in COVID-19. Assay: immunoSEQ multiplex PCR; the TCRdb copy retains only in-frame clones and omits some. Among approximately 300,000 clones listed, 88% were seen once. V was cut by 5 bases and J by 3 bases, with 5 bases left in between. Looked up from germline, CDR1 is SQVTM and CDR2 is ANQGSEA. CDR3 length: 11 residues. The sequencing input was peripheral blood. The chain carries TRBV29-1 and TRBJ2-1; D not certain. The clonotype was recovered from a woman in her thirties with COVID-19, enrolled during active disease. The CDR3 sequence: CSVLGYNEQFF. CDR3 sequence (DNA): TGCAGCGTTCTCGGCTACAATGAGCAGTTCTTC.